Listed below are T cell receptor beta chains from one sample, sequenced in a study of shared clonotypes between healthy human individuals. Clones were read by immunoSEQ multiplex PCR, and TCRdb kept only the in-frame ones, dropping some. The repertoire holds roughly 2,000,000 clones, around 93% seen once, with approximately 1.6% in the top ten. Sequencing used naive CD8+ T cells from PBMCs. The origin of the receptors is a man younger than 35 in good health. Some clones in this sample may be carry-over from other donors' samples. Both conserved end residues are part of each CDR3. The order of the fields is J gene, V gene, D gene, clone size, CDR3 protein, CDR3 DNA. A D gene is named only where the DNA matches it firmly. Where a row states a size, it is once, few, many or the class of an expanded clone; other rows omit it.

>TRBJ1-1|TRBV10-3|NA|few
CAISGPNTEAFF
TGTGCCATCAGCGGACCAAACACTGAAGCTTTCTTT
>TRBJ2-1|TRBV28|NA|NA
CASSLPDGGAYNEQFF
TGTGCCAGCAGTTTACCCGACGGAGGCGCCTACAATGAGCAGTTCTTC
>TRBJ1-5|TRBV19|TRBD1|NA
CASSPRTGRNQPQHF
TGTGCCAGTAGTCCCCGGACAGGGAGGAATCAGCCCCAGCATTTT
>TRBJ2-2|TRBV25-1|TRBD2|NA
CASSEWGGPGELFF
TGTGCCAGCAGTGAATGGGGGGGTCCCGGGGAGCTGTTTTTT
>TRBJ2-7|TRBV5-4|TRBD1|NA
CASSLWGTGGDEQYF
TGTGCCAGCAGCTTGTGGGGGACAGGGGGAGACGAGCAGTACTTC
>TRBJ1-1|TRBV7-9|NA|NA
CASSLAGTEAFF
TGTGCCAGCAGCTTAGCGGGTACTGAAGCTTTCTTT
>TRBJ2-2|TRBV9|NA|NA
CASSLGLGTNGELFF
TGTGCCAGCAGCCTTGGGCTGGGGACGAACGGGGAGCTGTTTTTT
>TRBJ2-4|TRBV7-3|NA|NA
CASKSILKGALAKNIQYF
TGTGCCAGCAAATCAATTTTAAAAGGAGCTTTGGCCAAAAACATTCAGTACTTC
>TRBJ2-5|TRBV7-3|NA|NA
CASSLSGGAAETQYF
TGTGCCAGCAGCTTAAGCGGGGGCGCAGCCGAGACCCAGTACTTC
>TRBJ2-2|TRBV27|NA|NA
CASSLKFGQSGYTGELFF
TGTGCCAGCAGTCTCAAATTCGGACAGAGCGGGTACACCGGGGAGCTGTTTTTT
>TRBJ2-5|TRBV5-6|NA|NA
CASSLGITQYF
TGTGCCAGCAGCTTGGGGATCACCCAGTACTTC
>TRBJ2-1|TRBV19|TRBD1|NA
CASSRDREEHEQFF
TGTGCCAGTAGCCGGGACAGGGAGGAGCATGAGCAGTTCTTC
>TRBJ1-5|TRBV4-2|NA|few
CASSQEQGYSNQPQHF
TGTGCCAGCAGCCAAGAACAGGGTTATAGCAATCAGCCCCAGCATTTT
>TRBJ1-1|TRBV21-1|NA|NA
CASSTQDRGDTEAFF
TGTGCCAGCAGCACCCAGGACAGGGGAGACACTGAAGCTTTCTTT
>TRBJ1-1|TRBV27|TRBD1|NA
CASRTGGGTEAFF
TGTGCCAGCAGGACAGGGGGAGGCACTGAAGCTTTCTTT
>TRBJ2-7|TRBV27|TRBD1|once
CASRADRAHYEQYF
TGTGCCAGCAGAGCCGACAGGGCCCACTACGAGCAGTACTTC
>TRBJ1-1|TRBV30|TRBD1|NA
CAWSDRGWTEAFF
TGTGCCTGGAGTGACAGGGGATGGACTGAAGCTTTCTTT
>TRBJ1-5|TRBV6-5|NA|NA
CASSPNSNSNQPQHF
TGTGCCAGCAGTCCTAACAGCAACAGCAATCAGCCCCAGCATTTT
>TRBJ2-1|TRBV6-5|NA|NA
CASSLYNEQFF
TGTGCCAGCAGTCTATACAATGAGCAGTTCTTC
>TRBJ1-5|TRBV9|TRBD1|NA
CASSVEGAGNQPQHF
TGTGCCAGCAGCGTAGAGGGGGCTGGTAATCAGCCCCAGCATTTT
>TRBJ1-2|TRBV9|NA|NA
CASSVGLANYGYTF
TGTGCCAGCAGCGTAGGCCTGGCGAACTATGGCTACACCTTC
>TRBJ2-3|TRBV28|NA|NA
CASSFALGRTDTQYF
TGTGCCAGCAGTTTCGCTCTGGGGCGCACAGATACGCAGTATTTT
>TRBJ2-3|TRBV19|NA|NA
CATSYVMGGGGTDTQYF
TGTGCCACCTCTTACGTTATGGGAGGGGGAGGCACAGATACGCAGTATTTT
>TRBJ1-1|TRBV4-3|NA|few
CASSQDGETEAFF
TGCGCCAGCAGCCAAGATGGAGAGACTGAAGCTTTCTTT
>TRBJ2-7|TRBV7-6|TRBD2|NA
CASSLGLAGGIYEQYF
TGTGCCAGCAGCTTGGGACTAGCGGGAGGTATTTACGAGCAGTACTTC
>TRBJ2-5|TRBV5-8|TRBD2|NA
CASSWGLAGGLEETQYF
TGTGCCAGCAGTTGGGGACTAGCGGGAGGACTCGAAGAGACCCAGTACTTC
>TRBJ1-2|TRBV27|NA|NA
CASSLSPAGYGYTF
TGTGCCAGCAGTTTATCCCCCGCCGGCTATGGCTACACCTTC
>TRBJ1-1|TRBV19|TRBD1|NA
CASNTDRVTEAFF
TGTGCCAGTAACACGGACAGGGTGACTGAAGCTTTCTTT
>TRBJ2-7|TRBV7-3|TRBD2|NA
CASSPVAGGPRYEQYF
TGTGCCAGCAGCCCGGTAGCGGGAGGGCCGCGCTACGAGCAGTACTTC
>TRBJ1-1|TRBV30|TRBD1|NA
CAWSVRGGGNTEAFF
TGTGCCTGGAGTGTACGTGGAGGGGGCAACACTGAAGCTTTCTTT
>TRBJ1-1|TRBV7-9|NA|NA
CASSLGGPGITEAFF
TGTGCCAGCAGCTTAGGAGGCCCAGGGATCACTGAAGCTTTCTTT
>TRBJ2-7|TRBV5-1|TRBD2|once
CASSSDWEGGYEQYF
TGCGCCAGCAGCTCGGACTGGGAGGGAGGCTACGAGCAGTACTTC
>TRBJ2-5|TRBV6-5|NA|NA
CASSYVGAEETQYF
TGTGCCAGCAGCTACGTTGGGGCGGAAGAGACCCAGTACTTC
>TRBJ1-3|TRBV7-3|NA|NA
CASSLTFGVAGNTIYF
TGTGCCAGCAGCTTAACGTTCGGGGTTGCTGGAAACACCATATATTTT
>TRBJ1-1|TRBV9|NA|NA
CASSVDRLGNTEAFF
TGTGCCAGCAGCGTCGACAGGCTGGGCAACACTGAAGCTTTCTTT
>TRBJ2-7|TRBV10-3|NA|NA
CAISEPGEQYF
TGTGCCATCAGCGAGCCGGGCGAGCAGTACTTC
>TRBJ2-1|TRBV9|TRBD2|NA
CASSVGPPEREGLNEQFF
TGTGCCAGCAGCGTAGGTCCTCCCGAGCGGGAGGGCCTCAATGAGCAGTTCTTC
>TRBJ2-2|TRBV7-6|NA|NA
CASSLEALGNTGELFF
TGTGCCAGCAGCTTAGAGGCTCTGGGGAACACCGGGGAGCTGTTTTTT
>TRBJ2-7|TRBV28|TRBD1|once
CASSPGTGISYEQYF
TGTGCCAGCAGCCCTGGGACAGGGATCTCCTACGAGCAGTACTTC
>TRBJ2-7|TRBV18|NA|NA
CASSPSRTYEQYF
TGTGCCAGCTCACCGTCCAGGACCTACGAGCAGTACTTC
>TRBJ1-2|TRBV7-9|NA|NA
CASSLAQDGYTF
TGTGCCAGCAGCTTAGCACAGGATGGCTACACCTTC
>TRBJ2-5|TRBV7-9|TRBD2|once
CASSFREGKGETQYF
TGTGCCAGCAGCTTCCGGGAGGGGAAAGGGGAGACCCAGTACTTC
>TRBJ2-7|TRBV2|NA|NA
CASSDIGGRSYEQYF
TGTGCCAGCAGTGATATCGGGGGACGCTCCTACGAGCAGTACTTC
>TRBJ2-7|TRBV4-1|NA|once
CASSQEVAGAEQYF
TGCGCCAGCAGCCAAGAGGTGGCAGGGGCCGAGCAGTACTTC
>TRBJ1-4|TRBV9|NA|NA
CASSTQALNEKLFF
TGTGCCAGCAGCACACAAGCACTTAATGAAAAACTGTTTTTT